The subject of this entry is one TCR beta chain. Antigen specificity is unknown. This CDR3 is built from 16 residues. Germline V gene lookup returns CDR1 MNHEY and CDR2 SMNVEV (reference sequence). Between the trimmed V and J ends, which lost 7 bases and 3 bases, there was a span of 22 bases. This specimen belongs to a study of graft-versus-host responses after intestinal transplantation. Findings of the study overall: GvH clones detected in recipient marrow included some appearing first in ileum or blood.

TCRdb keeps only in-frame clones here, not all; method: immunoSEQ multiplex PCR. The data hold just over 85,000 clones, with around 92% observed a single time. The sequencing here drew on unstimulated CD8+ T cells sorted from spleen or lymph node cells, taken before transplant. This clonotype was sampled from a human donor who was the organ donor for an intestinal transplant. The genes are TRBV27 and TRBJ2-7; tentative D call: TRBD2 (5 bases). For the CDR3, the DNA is TGTGCCAGCAAATCTGACTATGGCCAGTCGGGCTACGAGCAGTACTTC. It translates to CASKSDYGQSGYEQYF.